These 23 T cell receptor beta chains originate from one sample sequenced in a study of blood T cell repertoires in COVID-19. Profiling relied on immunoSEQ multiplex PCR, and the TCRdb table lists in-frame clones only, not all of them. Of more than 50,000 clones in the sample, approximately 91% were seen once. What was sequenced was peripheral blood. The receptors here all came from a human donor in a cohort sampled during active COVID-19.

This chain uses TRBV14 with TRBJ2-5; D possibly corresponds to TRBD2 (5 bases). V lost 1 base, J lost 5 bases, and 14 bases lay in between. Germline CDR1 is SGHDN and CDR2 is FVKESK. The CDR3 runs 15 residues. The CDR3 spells CASSQVRGSGETQYF. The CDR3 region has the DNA TGTGCCAGCAGCCAAGTTCGTGGGAGTGGGGAGACCCAGTACTTC.

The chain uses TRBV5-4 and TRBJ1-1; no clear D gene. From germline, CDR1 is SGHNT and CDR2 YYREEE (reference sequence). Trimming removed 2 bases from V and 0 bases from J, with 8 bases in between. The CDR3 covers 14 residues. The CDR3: CASSFPHMNTEAFF. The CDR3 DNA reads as TGTGCCAGCAGCTTTCCACACATGAACACTGAAGCTTTCTTT.

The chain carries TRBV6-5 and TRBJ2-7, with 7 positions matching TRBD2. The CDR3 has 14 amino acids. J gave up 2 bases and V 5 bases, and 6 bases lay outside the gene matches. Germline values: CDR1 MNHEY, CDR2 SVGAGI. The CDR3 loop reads CASSIWRGTYEQYF. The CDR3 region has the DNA TGTGCCAGCAGTATTTGGCGGGGGACCTACGAGCAGTACTTC.

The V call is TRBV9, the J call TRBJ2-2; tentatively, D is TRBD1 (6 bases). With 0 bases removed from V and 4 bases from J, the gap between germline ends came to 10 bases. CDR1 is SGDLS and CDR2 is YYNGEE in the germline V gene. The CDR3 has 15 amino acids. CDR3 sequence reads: CASSVADRSTGELFF. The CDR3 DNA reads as TGTGCCAGCAGCGTAGCCGACAGGAGCACCGGGGAGCTGTTTTTT. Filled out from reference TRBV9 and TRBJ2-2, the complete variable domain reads DSGVTQTPKHLITATGQRVTLRCSPRSGDLSVYWYQQSLDQGLQFLIQYYNGEERAKGNILERFSAQQFPDLHSELNLSSLELGDSALYFCASSVADRSTGELFFGEGSRLTVL.

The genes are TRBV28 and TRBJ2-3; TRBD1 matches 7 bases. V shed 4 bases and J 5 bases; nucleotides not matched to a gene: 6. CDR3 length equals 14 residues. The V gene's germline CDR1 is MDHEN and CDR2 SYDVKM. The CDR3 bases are TGTGCCAGCAGTTCCTCATACAGGGGAGATACGCAGTATTTT. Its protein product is CASSSSYRGDTQYF.

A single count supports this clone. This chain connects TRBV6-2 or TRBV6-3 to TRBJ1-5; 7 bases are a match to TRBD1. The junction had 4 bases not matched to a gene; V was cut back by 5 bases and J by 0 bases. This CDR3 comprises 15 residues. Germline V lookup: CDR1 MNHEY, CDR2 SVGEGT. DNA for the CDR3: TGTGCCAGCAGTGACTGGGACAGTAGCAATCAGCCCCAGCATTTT. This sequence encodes CASSDWDSSNQPQHF.

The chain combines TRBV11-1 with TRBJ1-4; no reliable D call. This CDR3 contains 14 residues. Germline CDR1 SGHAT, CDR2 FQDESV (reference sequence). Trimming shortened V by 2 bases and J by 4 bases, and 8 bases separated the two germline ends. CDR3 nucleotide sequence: TGTGCCAGCAGCTTATCCAGATTTAATGAAAAACTGTTTTTT. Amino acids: CASSLSRFNEKLFF.

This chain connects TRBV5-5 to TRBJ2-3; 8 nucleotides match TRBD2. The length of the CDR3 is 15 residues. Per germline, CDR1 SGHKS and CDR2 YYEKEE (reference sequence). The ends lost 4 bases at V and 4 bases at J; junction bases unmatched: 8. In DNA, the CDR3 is TGTGCCAGCAGCCTCTCGGGAGGGAGGGCAGATACGCAGTATTTT. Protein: CASSLSGGRADTQYF.

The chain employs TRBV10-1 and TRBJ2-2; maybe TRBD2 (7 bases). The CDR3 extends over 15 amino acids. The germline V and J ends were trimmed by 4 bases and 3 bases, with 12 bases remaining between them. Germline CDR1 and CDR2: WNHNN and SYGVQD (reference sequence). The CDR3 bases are TGCGCCAGCAGTGGTGGGGGGGCGGACACCGGGGAGCTGTTTTTT. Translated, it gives CASSGGGADTGELFF.

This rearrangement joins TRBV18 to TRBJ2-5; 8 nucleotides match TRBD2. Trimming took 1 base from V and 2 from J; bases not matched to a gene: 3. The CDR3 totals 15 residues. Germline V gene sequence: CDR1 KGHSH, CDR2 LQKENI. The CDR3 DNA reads TGTGCCAGCTCACCACAACTAGCGGTACAAGAGACCCAGTACTTC. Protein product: CASSPQLAVQETQYF.

Here the CDR3 DNA reads TGTGCCAGCAGGAGACAGGGCACCGGGGAGCTGTTTTTT. This encodes CASRRQGTGELFF. V gene TRBV28 combines with J gene TRBJ2-2; 7 bases map to TRBD1. This CDR3 region has 13 residues. J lost 4 bases, V lost 6 bases, and 2 bases had no gene match. Germline CDR1 and CDR2: MDHEN and SYDVKM.

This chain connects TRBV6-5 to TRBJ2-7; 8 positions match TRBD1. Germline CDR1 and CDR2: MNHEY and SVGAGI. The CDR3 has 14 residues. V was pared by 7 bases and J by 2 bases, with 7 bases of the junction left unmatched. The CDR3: CASTSPGGTYEQYF. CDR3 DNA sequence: TGTGCCAGCACCTCACCAGGGGGCACCTACGAGCAGTACTTC.

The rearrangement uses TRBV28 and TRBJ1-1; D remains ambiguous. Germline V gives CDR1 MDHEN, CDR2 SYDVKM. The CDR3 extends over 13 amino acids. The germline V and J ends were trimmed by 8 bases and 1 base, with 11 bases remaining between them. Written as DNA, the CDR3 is TGTGCCAGCTGCCTACGGGGGAACACTGAAGCTTTCTTT. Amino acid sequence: CASCLRGNTEAFF.

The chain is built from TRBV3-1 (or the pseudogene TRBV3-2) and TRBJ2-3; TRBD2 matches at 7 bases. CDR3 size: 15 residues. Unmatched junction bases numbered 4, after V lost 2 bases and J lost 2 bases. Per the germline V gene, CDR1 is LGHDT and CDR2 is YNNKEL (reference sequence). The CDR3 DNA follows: TGTGCCAGCAGCCAATGGGAGGGCCACACAGATACGCAGTATTTT. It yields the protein CASSQWEGHTDTQYF.

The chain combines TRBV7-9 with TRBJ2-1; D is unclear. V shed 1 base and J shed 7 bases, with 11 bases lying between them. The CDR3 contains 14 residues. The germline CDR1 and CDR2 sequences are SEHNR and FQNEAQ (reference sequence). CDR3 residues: CASSLVAGVNEQFF. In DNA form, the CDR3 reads TGTGCCAGCAGCTTAGTGGCAGGTGTGAATGAGCAGTTCTTC.

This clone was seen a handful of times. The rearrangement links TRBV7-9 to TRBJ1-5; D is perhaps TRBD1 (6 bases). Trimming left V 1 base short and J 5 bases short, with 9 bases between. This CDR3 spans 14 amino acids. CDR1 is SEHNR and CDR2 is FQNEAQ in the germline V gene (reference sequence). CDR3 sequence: CASSLGGQDQPQHF. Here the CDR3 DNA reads TGTGCCAGCAGCTTAGGGGGACAAGATCAGCCCCAGCATTTT.

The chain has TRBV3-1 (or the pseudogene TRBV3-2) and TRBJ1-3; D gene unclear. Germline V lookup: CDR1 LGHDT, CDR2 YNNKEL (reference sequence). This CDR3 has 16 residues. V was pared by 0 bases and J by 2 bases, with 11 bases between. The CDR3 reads CASSQDSGGPGNTIYF. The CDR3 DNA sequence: TGTGCCAGCAGCCAAGATTCCGGAGGCCCTGGAAACACCATATATTTT.

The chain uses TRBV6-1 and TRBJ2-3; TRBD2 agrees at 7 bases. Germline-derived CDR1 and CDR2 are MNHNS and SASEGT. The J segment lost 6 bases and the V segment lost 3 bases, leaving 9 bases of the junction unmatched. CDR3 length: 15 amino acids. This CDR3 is CASSDVASGTDTQYF. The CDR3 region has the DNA TGTGCCAGCAGTGATGTGGCTAGCGGTACGGATACGCAGTATTTT.

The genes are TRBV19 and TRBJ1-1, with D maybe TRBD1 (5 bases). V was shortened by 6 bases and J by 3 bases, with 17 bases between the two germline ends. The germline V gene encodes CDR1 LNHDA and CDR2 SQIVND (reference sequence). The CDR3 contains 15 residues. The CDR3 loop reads CASRGGWGTYTEAFF. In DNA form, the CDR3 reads TGTGCCAGTAGAGGAGGTTGGGGGACTTACACTGAAGCTTTCTTT.

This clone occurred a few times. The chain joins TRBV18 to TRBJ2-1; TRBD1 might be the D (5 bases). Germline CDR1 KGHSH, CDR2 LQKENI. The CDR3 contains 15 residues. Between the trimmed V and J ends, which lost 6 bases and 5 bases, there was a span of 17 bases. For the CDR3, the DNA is TGTGCCAGCTCCTTGCAGGGAATGCCAAACAATGAGCAGTTCTTC. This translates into CASSLQGMPNNEQFF.

CDR3 DNA: TGTGCCAGCAGCTTGTCCCCCACGTGGGCAAGCTACAATGAGCAGTTCTTC. Translated, it gives CASSLSPTWASYNEQFF. This chain connects TRBV5-6 to TRBJ2-1; no definite D call. The CDR3 totals 17 residues. CDR1 is SGHDT, CDR2 YYEEEE, per germline. V was cut by 1 base and J by 3 bases, with 17 bases left in between.

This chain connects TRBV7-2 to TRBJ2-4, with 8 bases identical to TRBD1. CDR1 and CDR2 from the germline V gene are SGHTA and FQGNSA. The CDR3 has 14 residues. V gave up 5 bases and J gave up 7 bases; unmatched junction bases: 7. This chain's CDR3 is CASSPGGAANIQYF. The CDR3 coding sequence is TGTGCCAGCAGCCCAGGGGGCGCAGCGAACATTCAGTACTTC.

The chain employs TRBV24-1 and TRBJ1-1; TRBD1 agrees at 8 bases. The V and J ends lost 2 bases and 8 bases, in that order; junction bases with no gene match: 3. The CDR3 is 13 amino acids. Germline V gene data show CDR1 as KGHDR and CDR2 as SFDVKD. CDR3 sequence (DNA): TGTGCCACCAGTGATTCAGGACAGGGAGAAGCTTTCTTT. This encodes CATSDSGQGEAFF.